The 22 T cell receptor beta chains in this list originate from one sample, sequenced in a study of T-cell memory formation after mild COVID-19. Using its own MiXCR run on the 5' RACE reads, TCRdb lists one record per CDR3 protein. The repertoire holds some 330,000 distinct CDR3 sequences, more than 20% seen once, with under 15% in the top ten. The specimen sequenced was PBMCs or a T cell subset sorted from them (not recorded which). The receptors shown here come from an adult woman who had mild COVID-19 (a few samples of this study predate the infection). Cell type and time point are not known.

The rearrangement joins TRBV9 to TRBJ1-1; D possibly corresponds to TRBD1 (6 bases). Germline V gives CDR1 SGDLS, CDR2 YYNGEE. The CDR3 sequence is 17 residues long. V was clipped by 0 bases and J by 2 bases, with 17 bases between them. The DNA for the CDR3 is TGTGCCAGCAGCGTAGGGCCGGGGGCAGCTTCCAACACTGAAGCTTTCTTT. Its translation: CASSVGPGAASNTEAFF.

A few counts support this clonotype. The germline gene is not matched at one end of the junction; a read error may be the cause. The V call is TRBV20-1, the J call TRBJ1-2; D is possibly TRBD1 (6 bases). CDR1 DFQATT and CDR2 SNEGSKA come from the germline V gene (reference sequence). This CDR3 comprises 15 residues. The CDR3 spells CSARDYLQGHYGYTF. The CDR3 nucleotides read TGCAGTGCTCGAGATTATCTACAGGGCCACTATGGCTACACCTTC.

This clonotype was seen a few times. V gene TRBV25-1 combines with J gene TRBJ1-1; D gene ambiguous. This CDR3 region has 16 residues. Germline values: CDR1 MGHDK, CDR2 SYGVNS. Trimming removed 3 bases from V and 3 bases from J, with 17 bases in between. CDR3 coding DNA: TGTGCCAGCAGTGACGGCGGAGGAGGGATTGACACTGAAGCTTTCTTT. This codes for CASSDGGGGIDTEAFF.

CDR3 DNA: TGCGCCAGCAGCACAAGGTGGGGCGGCACAGATACGCAGTATTTT. Its protein is CASSTRWGGTDTQYF. The chain is built from TRBV5-1 and TRBJ2-3, with a possible D match to TRBD1 (5 bases). The CDR3 has 15 residues. Germline-derived CDR1 and CDR2 are SGHRS and YFSETQ. V was shortened by 4 bases and J by 1 base, with 13 bases between the two germline ends.

This clonotype occurred a few times. The rearrangement links TRBV3-1 to TRBJ2-1, with TRBD1 matching 7 bases. The ends lost 4 bases at V and 15 bases at J; junction bases unmatched: 9. Germline assignment: CDR1 LGHDT and CDR2 YNNKEL (reference sequence). The CDR3 loop spans 12 amino acids. In nucleotides, the CDR3 is TGTGCCAGCAGCCCGTCGGGGACAGCTTGGTTCTTC. Translated: CASSPSGTAWFF.

The chain carries TRBV30 and TRBJ2-1, with D perhaps TRBD2 (6 bases). The CDR3 has 14 residues. V gave up 1 base and J gave up 5 bases, with 12 bases separating them. Germline lookup yields CDR1 GTSNPN and CDR2 SVGIG (reference sequence). CDR3 protein: CAWSARGLHNEQFF. The DNA of the CDR3 is TGTGCCTGGAGTGCGCGGGGACTTCACAATGAGCAGTTCTTC.

The J gene is TRBJ1-4, the V gene TRBV6-5; 8 nucleotides line up with TRBD1. The germline CDR1 and CDR2 sequences are MNHEY and SVGAGI. The ends lost 0 bases at V and 8 bases at J; junction bases unmatched: 5. This CDR3 is 15 amino acids long. CDR3 protein: CASSYSSRGHEKLFF. CDR3 DNA: TGTGCCAGCAGTTACTCGAGCAGGGGGCACGAAAAACTGTTTTTT.

This clonotype was recorded a few times. The chain employs TRBV21-1 and TRBJ2-3. TRBV21-1 is given as a pseudogene. This CDR3 has 10 amino acids. CDR3: CASSKVKEGF. The CDR3, as DNA: TGTGCCAGCAGCAAAGTTAAGGAAGGTTTT.

This clonotype was seen a few times. V gene TRBV12-3 or TRBV12-4 combines with J gene TRBJ2-7; 9 bases line up with TRBD2. Trimming removed 3 bases from V and 2 bases from J; junction bases left unmatched: 2. The CDR3 length is 14 residues. CDR3 DNA sequence: TGTGCCAGCAGTTTTGGCGGGGGGGCCTACGAGCAGTACTTC. The encoded protein is CASSFGGGAYEQYF.

This clonotype was counted a few times. V and J are TRBV6-5 and TRBJ2-7; 16 positions match TRBD2. Germline V gene sequence: CDR1 MNHEY, CDR2 SVGAGI. The CDR3 is 18 amino acids. With V trimmed by 4 bases and J by 7 bases, 13 bases remained unmatched. This CDR3 is CASSSGLAGGPAVGEQYF. DNA of the CDR3: TGTGCCAGCAGTTCGGGACTAGCGGGAGGGCCGGCCGTCGGGGAGCAGTACTTC.

This clonotype was observed at least ten times. This chain uses TRBV5-1 with TRBJ2-7; 7 bases line up with TRBD1. This CDR3 contains 13 residues. The trim removed 4 bases at V and 5 bases at J, leaving 6 bases unmatched. From germline, CDR1 is SGHRS and CDR2 YFSETQ. The chain's CDR3 is CASSHTGEHEQYF. CDR3 nucleotide sequence: TGCGCCAGCAGCCATACAGGGGAACACGAGCAGTACTTC.

This clonotype has only a few counts. The J gene is TRBJ1-1, the V gene TRBV6-2 or TRBV6-3; D gene uncertain. The CDR3 runs to 14 residues. The germline V and J ends were trimmed by 8 bases and 3 bases, with 16 bases remaining between them. Germline values: CDR1 MNHEY, CDR2 SVGEGT. The CDR3 sequence is CASSLMVGYTEAFF. CDR3 DNA sequence: TGTGCCAGCTCGTTGATGGTTGGGTACACTGAAGCTTTCTTT.

The V call is TRBV2, the J call TRBJ2-1, with unresolved D. The germline V and J ends were trimmed by 6 bases and 0 bases, with 12 bases remaining between them. The CDR3 totals 15 residues. Germline V gene lookup returns CDR1 SNHLY and CDR2 FYNNEI. This CDR3 reads CASRERSSSYNEQFF. The CDR3 bases are TGTGCCAGCAGGGAGAGGTCGAGCTCCTACAATGAGCAGTTCTTC.

The chain is built from TRBV7-6 and TRBJ1-1, with a tentative D call TRBD1 (5 bases). The germline V gene has CDR1 SGHVS and CDR2 FNYEAQ. Trimming pared 4 bases from V and 3 bases from J, leaving 18 bases between. The length of the CDR3 is 16 residues. DNA for the CDR3: TGTGCCAGCAGCTCCCGGGACTCAGGGAGAGACACTGAAGCTTTCTTT. Translating gives CASSSRDSGRDTEAFF.

The chain is built from TRBV12-3 or TRBV12-4 and TRBJ1-2, with D uncertain. The ends were cut back, 5 bases at V and 5 bases at J, with 12 bases in the middle. The CDR3 is 13 amino acids. The CDR3 loop reads CASSPGPGYGYTF. Here the CDR3 DNA reads TGTGCCAGCAGTCCCGGACCGGGATATGGCTACACCTTC.

This clonotype showed up just a few times. The rearrangement links TRBV5-1 to TRBJ2-3; D possibly corresponds to TRBD2 (5 bases). The CDR3 contains 14 residues. Looked up from germline, CDR1 is SGHRS and CDR2 is YFSETQ. V lost 6 bases and J 1 base, leaving 12 bases between the germline ends. CDR3 coding DNA: TGCGCCAGCACAGGAGGAATCGGCACAGATACGCAGTATTTT. Protein sequence: CASTGGIGTDTQYF.

In this sample, this clonotype turned up a few times. V usage is TRBV21-1 and J usage is TRBJ2-1; whether TRBD2, the table's D call, matches the DNA was not checked. TRBV21-1 is classified as a pseudogene. The CDR3 length is 16 residues. CDR3 in DNA: TGTGCCAGCAGCAAAGAGCGGACAGCGGATTACAATGAGCAGTTCTTC. Translating gives CASSKERTADYNEQFF.

V and J are TRBV5-1 and TRBJ2-1, with D perhaps being TRBD1 or TRBD2 (5 bases each). This CDR3 region has 16 residues. Trimming left V 5 bases short and J 0 bases short, with 15 bases between. Germline V CDR1 and CDR2: SGHRS, YFSETQ. The CDR3 bases are TGCGCCAGCAGTTCAGGGACGGGGAACTCCTACAATGAGCAGTTCTTC. It specifies CASSSGTGNSYNEQFF.

The chain has TRBV15 and TRBJ1-4, with TRBD1 matching 10 bases. The CDR3 has 15 amino acids. CDR1 is LNHNV and CDR2 is YYDKDF in the germline V gene (reference sequence). V gave up 6 bases and J gave up 6 bases; unmatched junction bases: 7. CDR3 protein: CATRPTGGSYEKLFF. The CDR3 DNA reads TGTGCCACCAGGCCGACAGGGGGCAGTTATGAAAAACTGTTTTTT.

The V gene is TRBV14, the J gene TRBJ1-1; a weak D match, TRBD1 (6 bases). Trimming removed 1 base at V and 7 bases at J, with 10 bases between. The CDR3 consists of 13 residues. Germline V lookup: CDR1 SGHDN, CDR2 FVKESK. CDR3 sequence (DNA): TGTGCCAGCAGCCAAGGGACAGCTCGTGAAGCTTTCTTT. Protein product: CASSQGTAREAFF.

The sample holds a few counts of this clonotype. The chain links TRBV7-6 to TRBJ2-3; perhaps D is TRBD1 or TRBD2 (5 bases each). Germline V gene lookup returns CDR1 SGHVS and CDR2 FNYEAQ. V shed 1 base and J shed 11 bases, with 13 bases lying between them. The length of the CDR3 is 13 residues. As DNA, the CDR3 is TGTGCCAGCAGCTTAGGATCCGGGACGGAGCAGTATTTT. It is translated as CASSLGSGTEQYF. Together with reference TRBV7-6 and TRBJ2-3, the CDR3 gives the full variable domain: GAGVSQSPRYKVTKRGQDVALRCDPISGHVSLYWYRQALGQGPEFLTYFNYEAQQDKSGLPNDRFSAERPEGSISTLTIQRTEQRDSAMYRCASSLGSGTEQYFGPGTRLTVL.

This clonotype was seen only a few times. The chain has TRBV30 and TRBJ2-1; D is unresolved. CDR3 length: 13 residues. Germline values: CDR1 GTSNPN, CDR2 SVGIG (reference sequence). The ends were cut back, 5 bases at V and 0 bases at J, with 8 bases in the middle. The CDR3 nucleotides read TGTGCCTGGGTGTTAAGCTCCTACAATGAGCAGTTCTTC. As protein: CAWVLSSYNEQFF.